Below are 21 T cell receptor beta chains sequenced from a single sample in a study of CD8 T cells in acute hepatitis C reinfection. Libraries were prepared by immunoSEQ multiplex PCR; TCRdb keeps only in-frame clonotypes and omits some of them. Here the sample spans approximately 40,000 clones, 70% to 90% being singletons. Time point reported: naive CD8 control sorted from an acute-time-point sample. Input material: naive CD8+ T cells from PBMCs. These receptors were collected from a woman younger than 35 who spontaneously cleared hepatitis C infection.

J is TRBJ1-4 and V is TRBV9; 7 bases agree with TRBD1. V dropped 3 bases and J dropped 7; count of bases not matched to a gene: 12. CDR1 is SGDLS, CDR2 YYNGEE, per germline. The length of the CDR3 is 16 residues. The CDR3 sequence: CASSEWDSLGFEKLFF. The CDR3 DNA sequence: TGTGCCAGCAGCGAATGGGACAGTTTGGGGTTTGAAAAACTGTTTTTT.

The genes are TRBV5-1 and TRBJ2-7, with 7 bases matching TRBD2. In germline, CDR1 is SGHRS, CDR2 YFSETQ. After removal of 2 bases from V and 2 bases from J, the junction contained 4 bases not matched to a gene. This CDR3 is 14 amino acids long. The CDR3 here is CASSLTGGPYEQYF. CDR3 nucleotides: TGCGCCAGCAGCTTAACGGGAGGCCCCTACGAGCAGTACTTC.

This rearrangement joins TRBV7-6 to TRBJ2-3; 7 nucleotides agree with TRBD1. Germline V CDR1 and CDR2: SGHVS, FNYEAQ. The CDR3 totals 15 residues. Trimming took 0 bases from V and 2 from J; bases not matched to a gene: 2. CDR3 residues: CASSLATGNTDTQYF. CDR3 DNA sequence: TGTGCCAGCAGCTTAGCGACAGGGAACACAGATACGCAGTATTTT.

The J gene is TRBJ1-4, the V gene TRBV5-4; D gene uncertain. The germline gives CDR1 SGHNT, CDR2 YYREEE (reference sequence). The CDR3 length is 15 residues. V was pared by 4 bases and J by 8 bases, with 18 bases between. Written as DNA, the CDR3 is TGTGCCAGCAGCGCTCCGGGCCTCGGCGGCGAAAAACTGTTTTTT. Amino acids: CASSAPGLGGEKLFF.

This sequence joins TRBV10-1 and TRBJ2-1; tentatively, D is TRBD2 (6 bases). This CDR3 has 14 residues. V shed 5 bases and J shed 3 bases, with 11 bases lying between them. The germline V gene has CDR1 WNHNN and CDR2 SYGVQD (reference sequence). This CDR3 reads CASSISGVYNEQFF. The CDR3, as DNA: TGCGCCAGCAGTATTAGCGGAGTCTACAATGAGCAGTTCTTC.

The rearrangement joins TRBV9 to TRBJ1-2, with D perhaps TRBD1 (5 bases). This CDR3 comprises 11 residues. V lost 7 bases and J 8 bases, leaving 12 bases between the germline ends. Germline V gives CDR1 SGDLS, CDR2 YYNGEE. The CDR3: CASGVGDGYTF. Written as DNA, the CDR3 is TGTGCCAGCGGGGTGGGGGACGGCTACACCTTC.

The rearrangement uses TRBV7-8 and TRBJ1-2; TRBD1 might be the D (5 bases). The CDR3 runs to 15 residues. V shed 4 bases and J shed 9 bases, with 21 bases lying between them. The germline V gene has CDR1 SGHVS and CDR2 FQNEAQ. The CDR3 loop is CASSSLSGTGVRYTF. In DNA form, the CDR3 reads TGTGCCAGCAGCTCCCTATCCGGGACTGGGGTTCGCTACACCTTC.

The chain carries TRBV30 and TRBJ1-3; tentatively, D is TRBD1 (6 bases). Germline V lookup: CDR1 GTSNPN, CDR2 SVGIG (reference sequence). CDR3 length equals 14 residues. V was clipped by 0 bases and J by 6 bases, with 12 bases between them. Written as DNA, the CDR3 is TGTGCCTGGAGTGTAACACAGGGTGCAAACACCATATATTTT. This translates into CAWSVTQGANTIYF.

This rearrangement joins TRBV27 to TRBJ1-6; no firm D call. Germline-derived CDR1 and CDR2 are MNHEY and SMNVEV (reference sequence). V was clipped by 0 bases and J by 8 bases, with 11 bases between them. The CDR3 totals 15 residues. CDR3 nucleotides: TGTGCCAGCAGTTTATCCACGGTCTGGTATTCACCCCTCCACTTT. Protein: CASSLSTVWYSPLHF.

The genes are TRBV6-5 and TRBJ2-1; D is uncertain. The CDR3 has 11 residues. The germline gives CDR1 MNHEY, CDR2 SVGAGI. V was shortened by 1 base and J by 9 bases, with 4 bases between the two germline ends. For the CDR3, the DNA is TGTGCCAGCAGTTACTGGGGTGAGCAGTTCTTC. Translating it yields CASSYWGEQFF.

The chain joins TRBV10-2 to TRBJ2-5; the D is unclear. Between the trimmed V and J ends, which lost 6 bases and 5 bases, there was a span of 16 bases. Germline loops: CDR1 WSHSY, CDR2 SAAADI. The CDR3 covers 14 residues. CDR3 DNA: TGCGCCAGCAGAAAGACGGACGGCTGGGAGACCCAGTACTTC. Its translation is CASRKTDGWETQYF.

The genes are TRBV6-5 and TRBJ1-1, with TRBD1 matching over 7 bases. Germline assignment: CDR1 MNHEY and CDR2 SVGAGI. The CDR3 has 12 amino acids. Trimming at V came to 6 bases and at J to 4 bases, leaving 2 bases not matched to a gene. Here the CDR3 DNA reads TGTGCCAGCAGACAGGGGCCCACTGAAGCTTTCTTT. The encoded protein is CASRQGPTEAFF.

This rearrangement joins TRBV6-5 to TRBJ2-1; D is unresolved. The CDR3 sequence is 12 residues long. CDR1 MNHEY and CDR2 SVGAGI come from the germline V gene. With 2 bases removed from V and 9 bases from J, the gap between germline ends came to 8 bases. The CDR3 here is CASSYPLLEQFF. CDR3 coding DNA: TGTGCCAGCAGTTACCCTTTACTTGAGCAGTTCTTC.

The chain recombines TRBV7-9 with TRBJ1-2; possible D gene TRBD1, 6 bases. The germline gives CDR1 SEHNR, CDR2 FQNEAQ (reference sequence). The CDR3 sequence is 15 residues long. The V end was cut by 5 bases, the J end by 5 bases, with 18 bases between. CDR3 loop: CASSISGDFVYGYTF. As DNA, the CDR3 is TGTGCCAGCAGCATATCAGGGGATTTCGTGTATGGCTACACCTTC.

The V gene is TRBV9, the J gene TRBJ2-7; 14 bases match TRBD2. The junction had 4 bases not matched to a gene; V was cut back by 3 bases and J by 5 bases. CDR1 is SGDLS and CDR2 is YYNGEE in the germline V gene. The CDR3 has 15 amino acids. The CDR3 bases are TGTGCCAGCAGCGCAGGGACTAGCGGGAGAGACGAGCAGTACTTC. Translation: CASSAGTSGRDEQYF.

The V gene is TRBV5-1, the J gene TRBJ1-3; maybe TRBD1 (5 bases). V was clipped by 0 bases and J by 2 bases, with 9 bases between them. Germline loops: CDR1 SGHRS, CDR2 YFSETQ. This CDR3 is 15 amino acids long. Here the CDR3 DNA reads TGCGCCAGCAGCTTGGGGGGGTTGACTGGAAACACCATATATTTT. The encoded protein is CASSLGGLTGNTIYF.

For this clone: One end of the junction is discordant with germline, which a read error may explain. This rearrangement joins TRBV7-9 to TRBJ2-7; perhaps TRBD2 as D (6 bases). CDR3 length: 8 residues. CDR1 is SEHNR, CDR2 FQNEAQ, per germline (reference sequence). Written as DNA, the CDR3 is TGTGCCCTCCAAGGCGGGGACTTC. Residues: CALQGGDF.

The chain recombines TRBV13 with TRBJ2-2; no clear D. Germline V gene data show CDR1 as PRHDT and CDR2 as FYEKMQ (reference sequence). This CDR3 is built from 15 residues. V shed 5 bases and J shed 6 bases, with 16 bases lying between them. As DNA, the CDR3 is TGTGCCAGCAGCCCTCTTGTGGATGGGGCCGGGGAGCTGTTTTTT. Protein sequence: CASSPLVDGAGELFF.

A word on this clone: The same CDR3 arises from other DNA sequences in this sample as well. The chain links TRBV6-4 to TRBJ2-3; no clear D. The CDR3 has 13 amino acids. The V and J ends lost 6 bases and 1 base respectively, with 8 bases between them. CDR1 is MRHNA, CDR2 SNTAGT, per germline. The CDR3 sequence: CASSPRGTDTQYF. CDR3 coding DNA: TGTGCCAGCAGCCCCCGGGGCACAGATACGCAGTATTTT.

The chain links TRBV4-1 to TRBJ2-1; possibly TRBD1 or TRBD2 for D (5 bases each). The CDR3 sequence is 15 residues long. The germline gives CDR1 MGHRA, CDR2 YSYEKL. V lost 4 bases to trimming and J lost 7 bases, with 17 bases between them. The CDR3 DNA is TGCGCCAGCAGCCTGTCGGGACGGCCAGTGAATGAGCAGTTCTTC. Residues: CASSLSGRPVNEQFF.

The CDR3 protein is CASRTVYSNQPQHF. The CDR3 DNA sequence: TGTGCCAGTCGGACAGTTTATAGCAATCAGCCCCAGCATTTT. The chain uses TRBV27 and TRBJ1-5; D perhaps matches TRBD1 (6 bases). CDR1 and CDR2 from the germline V gene are MNHEY and SMNVEV (reference sequence). Trimming pared 9 bases from V and 0 bases from J, leaving 12 bases between. The CDR3 has 14 residues.